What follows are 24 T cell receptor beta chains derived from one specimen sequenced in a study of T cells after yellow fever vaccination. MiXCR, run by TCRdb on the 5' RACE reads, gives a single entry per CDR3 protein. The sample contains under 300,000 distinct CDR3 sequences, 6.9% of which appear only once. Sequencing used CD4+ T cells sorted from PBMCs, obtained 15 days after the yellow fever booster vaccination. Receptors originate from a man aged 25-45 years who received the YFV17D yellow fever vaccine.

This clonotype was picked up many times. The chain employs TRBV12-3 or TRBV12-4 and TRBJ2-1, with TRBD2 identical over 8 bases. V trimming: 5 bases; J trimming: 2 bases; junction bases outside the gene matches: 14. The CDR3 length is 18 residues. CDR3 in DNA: TGTGCCAGCAGTCCCCCTGGGGGCGGGAGGAGCGCCTACAATGAGCAGTTCTTC. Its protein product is CASSPPGGGRSAYNEQFF.

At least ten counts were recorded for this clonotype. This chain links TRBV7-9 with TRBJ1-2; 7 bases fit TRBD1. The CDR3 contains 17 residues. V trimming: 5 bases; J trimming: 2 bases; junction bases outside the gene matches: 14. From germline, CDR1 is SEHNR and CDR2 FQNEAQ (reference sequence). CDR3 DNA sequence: TGTGCCAGCAGCCCCCAAACGACAGGGCCTAAGAACTATGGCTACACCTTC. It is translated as CASSPQTTGPKNYGYTF.

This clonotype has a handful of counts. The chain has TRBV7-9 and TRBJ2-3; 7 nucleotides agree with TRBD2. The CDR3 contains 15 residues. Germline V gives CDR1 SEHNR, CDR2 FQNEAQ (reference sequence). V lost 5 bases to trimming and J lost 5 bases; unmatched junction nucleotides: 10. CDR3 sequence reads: CASSPLGEGGDTQYF. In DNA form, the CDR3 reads TGTGCCAGCAGCCCCCTCGGGGAGGGTGGAGATACGCAGTATTTT.

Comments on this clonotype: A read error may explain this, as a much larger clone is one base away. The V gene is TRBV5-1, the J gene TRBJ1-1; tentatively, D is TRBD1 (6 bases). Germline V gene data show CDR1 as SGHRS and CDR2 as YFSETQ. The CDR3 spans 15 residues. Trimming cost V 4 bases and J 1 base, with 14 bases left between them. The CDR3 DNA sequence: TGCGCCAGCAGCGGGACCGGGACACCGAACACTGAAGCTTTCTTT. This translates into CASSGTGTPNTEAFF.

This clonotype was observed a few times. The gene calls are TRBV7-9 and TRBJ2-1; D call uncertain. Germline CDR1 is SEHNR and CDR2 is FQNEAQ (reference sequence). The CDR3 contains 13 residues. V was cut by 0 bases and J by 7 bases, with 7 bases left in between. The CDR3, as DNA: TGTGCCAGCAGCTTAGCGCTCGGGAATGAGCAGTTCTTC. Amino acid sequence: CASSLALGNEQFF.

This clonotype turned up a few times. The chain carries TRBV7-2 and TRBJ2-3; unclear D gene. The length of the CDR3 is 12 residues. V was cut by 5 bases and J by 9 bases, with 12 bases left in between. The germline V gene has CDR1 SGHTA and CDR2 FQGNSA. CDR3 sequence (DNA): TGTGCCAGCAGCCTCGACATAGCCACGCAGTATTTT. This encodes CASSLDIATQYF.

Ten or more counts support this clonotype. This CDR3 is CASSPGTSGSLETQYF. The CDR3, as DNA: TGTGCCAGCAGCCCAGGGACTAGCGGGAGTTTGGAGACCCAGTACTTC. V and J are TRBV7-9 and TRBJ2-5, with TRBD2 matching 14 bases. Germline V CDR1 and CDR2: SEHNR, FQNEAQ (reference sequence). V lost 5 bases to trimming and J lost 5 bases; unmatched junction nucleotides: 7. The CDR3 is made up of 16 amino acids.

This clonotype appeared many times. The DNA of the CDR3 is TGTGCCAGCAGCTTTCGGGAACCCTACAATGAGCAGTTCTTC. Its translation: CASSFREPYNEQFF. V usage is TRBV5-6 and J usage is TRBJ2-1, with D perhaps TRBD2 (5 bases). The CDR3 spans 14 residues. CDR1 SGHDT and CDR2 YYEEEE come from the germline V gene. Trimming shortened V by 2 bases and J by 2 bases, and 8 bases separated the two germline ends.

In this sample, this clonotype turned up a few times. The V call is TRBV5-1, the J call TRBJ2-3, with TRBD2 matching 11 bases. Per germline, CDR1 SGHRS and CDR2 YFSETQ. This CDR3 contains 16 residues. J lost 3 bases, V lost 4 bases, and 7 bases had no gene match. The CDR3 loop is CASSLTSGIETDTQYF. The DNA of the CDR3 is TGCGCCAGCAGCCTGACTAGCGGGATTGAGACAGATACGCAGTATTTT.

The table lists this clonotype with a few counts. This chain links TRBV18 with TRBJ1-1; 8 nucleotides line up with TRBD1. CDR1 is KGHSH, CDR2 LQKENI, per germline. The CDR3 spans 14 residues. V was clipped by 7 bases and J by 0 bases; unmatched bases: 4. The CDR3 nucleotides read TGTGCCAGCTTACTGGGACAGGTGAACACTGAAGCTTTCTTT. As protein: CASLLGQVNTEAFF.

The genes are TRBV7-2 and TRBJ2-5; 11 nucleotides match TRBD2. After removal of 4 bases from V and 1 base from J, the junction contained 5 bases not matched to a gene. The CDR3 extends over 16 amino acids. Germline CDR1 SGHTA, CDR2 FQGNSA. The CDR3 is CASSSAGTSGQETQYF. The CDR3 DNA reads TGTGCCAGCAGCTCTGCCGGGACTAGCGGCCAAGAGACCCAGTACTTC. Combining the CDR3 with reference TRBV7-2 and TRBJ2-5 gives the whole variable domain GAGVSQSPSNKVTEKGKDVELRCDPISGHTALYWYRQSLGQGLEFLIYFQGNSAPDKSGLPSDRFSAERTGGSVSTLTIQRTQQEDSAVYLCASSSAGTSGQETQYFGPGTRLLVL.

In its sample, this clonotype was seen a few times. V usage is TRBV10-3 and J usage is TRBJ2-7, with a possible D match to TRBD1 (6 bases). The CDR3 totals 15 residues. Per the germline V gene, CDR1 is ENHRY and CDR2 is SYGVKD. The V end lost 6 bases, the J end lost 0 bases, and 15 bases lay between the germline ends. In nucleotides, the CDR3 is TGTGCCATCAGCGCCCAGGGGCGGACCTCCTACGAGCAGTACTTC. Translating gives CAISAQGRTSYEQYF.

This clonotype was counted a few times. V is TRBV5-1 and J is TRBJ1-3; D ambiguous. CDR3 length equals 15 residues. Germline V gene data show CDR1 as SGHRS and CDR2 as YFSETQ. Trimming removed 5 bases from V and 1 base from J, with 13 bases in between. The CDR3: CASSTGRTSGNTIYF. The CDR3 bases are TGCGCCAGCAGTACCGGGAGGACGTCTGGAAACACCATATATTTT.

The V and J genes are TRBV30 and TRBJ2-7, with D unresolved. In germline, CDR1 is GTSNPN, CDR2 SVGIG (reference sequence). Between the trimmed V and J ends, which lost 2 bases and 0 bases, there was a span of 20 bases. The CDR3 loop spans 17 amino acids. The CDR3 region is CAWSQSVLALSSYEQYF. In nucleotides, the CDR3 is TGTGCCTGGAGTCAATCGGTTTTGGCCCTTAGCTCCTACGAGCAGTACTTC.

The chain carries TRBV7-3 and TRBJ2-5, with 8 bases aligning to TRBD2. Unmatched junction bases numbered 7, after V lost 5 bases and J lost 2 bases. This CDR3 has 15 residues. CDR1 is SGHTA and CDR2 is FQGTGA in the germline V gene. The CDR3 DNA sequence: TGTGCCAGCAGCCCTTCGGGGGGGCCTCAAGAGACCCAGTACTTC. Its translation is CASSPSGGPQETQYF.

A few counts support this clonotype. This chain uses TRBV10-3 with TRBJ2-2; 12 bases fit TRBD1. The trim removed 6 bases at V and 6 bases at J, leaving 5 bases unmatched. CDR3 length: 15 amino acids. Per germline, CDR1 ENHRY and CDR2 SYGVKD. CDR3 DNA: TGTGCCATCAGCGGGACAGGGGGCGCATCCGGGGAGCTGTTTTTT. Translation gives CAISGTGGASGELFF.

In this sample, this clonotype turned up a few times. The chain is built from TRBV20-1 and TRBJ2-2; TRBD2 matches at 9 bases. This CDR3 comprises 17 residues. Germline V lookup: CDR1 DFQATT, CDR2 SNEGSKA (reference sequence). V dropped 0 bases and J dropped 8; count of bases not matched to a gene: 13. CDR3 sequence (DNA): TGCAGTGCTAGAGACAGTGCTTTGGCGGGAGGGCCGGGGGAGCTGTTTTTT. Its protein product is CSARDSALAGGPGELFF.

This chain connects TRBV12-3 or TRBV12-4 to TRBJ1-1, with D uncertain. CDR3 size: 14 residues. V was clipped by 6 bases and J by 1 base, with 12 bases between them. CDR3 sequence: CASSHSGANTEAFF. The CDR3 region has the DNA TGTGCCAGCAGCCACTCCGGTGCGAACACTGAAGCTTTCTTT.

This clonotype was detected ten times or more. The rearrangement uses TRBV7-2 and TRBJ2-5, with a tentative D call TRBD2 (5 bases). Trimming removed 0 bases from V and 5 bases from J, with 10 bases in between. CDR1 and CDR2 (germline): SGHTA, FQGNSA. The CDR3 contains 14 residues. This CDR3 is CASSLAGVGETQYF. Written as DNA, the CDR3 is TGTGCCAGCAGCTTAGCGGGAGTGGGGGAGACCCAGTACTTC. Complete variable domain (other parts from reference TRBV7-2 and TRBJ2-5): GAGVSQSPSNKVTEKGKDVELRCDPISGHTALYWYRQSLGQGLEFLIYFQGNSAPDKSGLPSDRFSAERTGGSVSTLTIQRTQQEDSAVYLCASSLAGVGETQYFGPGTRLLVL.

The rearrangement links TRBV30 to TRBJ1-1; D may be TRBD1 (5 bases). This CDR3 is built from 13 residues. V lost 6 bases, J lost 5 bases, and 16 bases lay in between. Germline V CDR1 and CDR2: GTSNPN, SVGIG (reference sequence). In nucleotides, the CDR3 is TGTGCCTGCGTCCAGGGAATCAGTACTGAAGCTTTCTTT. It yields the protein CACVQGISTEAFF.

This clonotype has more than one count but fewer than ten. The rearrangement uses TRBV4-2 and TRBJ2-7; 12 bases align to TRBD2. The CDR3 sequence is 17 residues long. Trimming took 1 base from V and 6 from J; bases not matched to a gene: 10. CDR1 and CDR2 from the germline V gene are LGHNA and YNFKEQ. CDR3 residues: CASSQGGSGLAGFEQYF. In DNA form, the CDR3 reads TGTGCCAGCAGCCAAGGGGGGAGCGGACTAGCGGGATTCGAGCAGTACTTC.

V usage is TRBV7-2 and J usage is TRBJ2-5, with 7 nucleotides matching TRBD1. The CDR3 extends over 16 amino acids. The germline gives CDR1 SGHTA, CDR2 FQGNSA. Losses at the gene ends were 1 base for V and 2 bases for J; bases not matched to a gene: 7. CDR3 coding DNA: TGTGCCAGCAGCTTAGGACCGGGACAGCCTCAAGAGACCCAGTACTTC. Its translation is CASSLGPGQPQETQYF. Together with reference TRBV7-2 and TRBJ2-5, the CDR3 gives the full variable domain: GAGVSQSPSNKVTEKGKDVELRCDPISGHTALYWYRQSLGQGLEFLIYFQGNSAPDKSGLPSDRFSAERTGGSVSTLTIQRTQQEDSAVYLCASSLGPGQPQETQYFGPGTRLLVL.

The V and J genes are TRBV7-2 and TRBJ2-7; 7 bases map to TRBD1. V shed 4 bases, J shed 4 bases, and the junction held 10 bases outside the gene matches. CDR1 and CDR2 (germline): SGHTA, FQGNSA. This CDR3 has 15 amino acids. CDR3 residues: CASSSTGTALYEQYF. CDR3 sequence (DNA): TGTGCCAGCAGCTCCACCGGGACAGCATTATACGAGCAGTACTTC.

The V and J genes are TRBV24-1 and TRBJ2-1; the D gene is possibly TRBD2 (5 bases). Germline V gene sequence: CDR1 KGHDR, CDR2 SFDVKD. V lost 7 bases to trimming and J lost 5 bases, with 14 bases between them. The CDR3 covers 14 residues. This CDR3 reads CATSPPGKNNEQFF. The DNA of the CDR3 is TGTGCCACCAGCCCTCCGGGGAAGAACAATGAGCAGTTCTTC.